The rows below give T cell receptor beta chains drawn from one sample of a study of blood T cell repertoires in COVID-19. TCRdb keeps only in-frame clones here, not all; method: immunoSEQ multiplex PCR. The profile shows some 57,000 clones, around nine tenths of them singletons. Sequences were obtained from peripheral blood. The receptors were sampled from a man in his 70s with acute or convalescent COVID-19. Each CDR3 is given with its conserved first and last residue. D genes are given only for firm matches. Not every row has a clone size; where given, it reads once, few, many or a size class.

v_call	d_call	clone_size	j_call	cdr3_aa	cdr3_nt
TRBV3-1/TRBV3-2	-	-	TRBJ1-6	CASSGSYNSPLHF	TGTGCCAGCAGCGGCTCATATAATTCACCCCTCCACTTT
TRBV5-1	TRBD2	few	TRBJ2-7	CASSLLAGAGSYEQYF	TGCGCCAGCAGCCTCCTAGCGGGAGCGGGCTCCTACGAGCAGTACTTC
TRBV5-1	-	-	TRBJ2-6	CASSSPDSPKGANVLTF	TGCGCCAGCAGCTCGCCGGACAGCCCAAAGGGGGCCAACGTCCTGACTTTC
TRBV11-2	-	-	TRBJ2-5	CASSLDSRETQYF	TGTGCCAGCAGCCTCGACAGCCGGGAGACCCAGTACTTC
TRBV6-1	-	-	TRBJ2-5	CASSDGGLGTQYF	TGTGCCAGCAGTGACGGAGGGTTAGGGACCCAGTACTTC
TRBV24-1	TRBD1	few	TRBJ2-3	CATSDLGTGDTTDTQYF	TGTGCCACCAGTGATCTTGGGACAGGGGATACGACAGATACGCAGTATTTT
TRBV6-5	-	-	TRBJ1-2	CASTGPTHGYTF	TGTGCCAGTACAGGGCCCACCCATGGCTACACCTTC
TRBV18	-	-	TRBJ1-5	CASSELSSNQPQHF	TGTGCCAGCTCGGAGCTGAGTAGCAATCAGCCCCAGCATTTT
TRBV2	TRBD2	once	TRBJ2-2	CASSEGLAGGLTGLELFF	TGTGCCAGCAGTGAAGGACTAGCGGGGGGCCTCACCGGGTTGGAGCTGTTTTTT
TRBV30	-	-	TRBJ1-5	CAWSLAGIDQPQHF	TGTGCCTGGAGTTTGGCAGGGATCGATCAGCCCCAGCATTTT
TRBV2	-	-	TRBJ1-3	CAGRGSLGNTIYF	TGTGCCGGGAGGGGGTCACTCGGAAACACCATATATTTT
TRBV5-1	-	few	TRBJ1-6	CASSRGGSGDSPLHF	TGCGCCAGCAGCCGGGGCGGCAGCGGGGATTCACCCCTCCACTTT
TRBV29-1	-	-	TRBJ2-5	CSGGAPYQETQYF	TGCAGCGGGGGAGCCCCGTACCAAGAGACCCAGTACTTC
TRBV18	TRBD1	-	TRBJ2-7	CASSPPVGQGVSEQYF	TGTGCCAGCTCACCACCGGTGGGACAGGGGGTTAGCGAGCAGTACTTC
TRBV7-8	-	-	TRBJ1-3	CASSPAVSAGISGNTIYF	TGTGCCAGCAGCCCAGCTGTCTCGGCGGGAATCTCTGGAAACACCATATATTTT
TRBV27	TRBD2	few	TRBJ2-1	CASSGTGGLEQFF	TGTGCCAGCAGTGGGACGGGAGGTCTTGAGCAGTTCTTC
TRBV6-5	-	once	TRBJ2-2	CASRMASRELFF	TGTGCCAGCAGAATGGCCAGTCGGGAGCTGTTTTTT
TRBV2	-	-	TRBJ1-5	CASSEGGGLSNQPQHF	TGTGCCAGCAGTGAAGGAGGGGGTTTGAGCAATCAGCCCCAGCATTTT
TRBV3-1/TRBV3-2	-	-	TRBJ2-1	CASSHLLGPNEQFF	TGTGCCAGCAGCCACCTACTAGGTCCCAATGAGCAGTTCTTC
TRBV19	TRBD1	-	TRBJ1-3	CASSPRQGNPNTIYF	TGTGCCAGTAGTCCGCGACAGGGGAATCCGAACACCATATATTTT
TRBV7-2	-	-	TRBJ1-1	CASSYSQGSTEAFF	TGTGCCAGCAGCTACAGCCAGGGGAGCACTGAAGCTTTCTTT
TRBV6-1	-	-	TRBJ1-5	CASSEHSLNQPQHF	TGTGCCAGCAGTGAACACAGCCTCAATCAGCCCCAGCATTTT
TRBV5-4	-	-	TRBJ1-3	CASSSGLRNTIYF	TGTGCCAGCAGCTCAGGACTGAGAAACACCATATATTTT
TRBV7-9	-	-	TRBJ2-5	CASNGETQYF	TGTGCCAGCAATGGCGAGACCCAGTACTTC
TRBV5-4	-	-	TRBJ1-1	CASSDSTDEAFF	TGTGCCAGCAGTGATTCGACAGATGAAGCTTTCTTT
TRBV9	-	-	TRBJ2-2	CASSGHGSVNTGELFF	TGTGCCAGCAGCGGCCACGGGAGCGTAAACACCGGGGAGCTGTTTTTT
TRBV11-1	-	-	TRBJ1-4	CASSLGTRGGSEKLFF	TGTGCCAGCAGCCTTGGGACTCGTGGAGGGAGCGAAAAACTGTTTTTT
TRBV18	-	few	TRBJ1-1	CASSIAGAMNTEAFF	TGTGCCAGCTCAATTGCAGGGGCGATGAACACTGAAGCTTTCTTT
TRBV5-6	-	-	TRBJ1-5	CASSLPGYNQPQHF	TGTGCCAGCAGCCTTCCAGGGTACAATCAGCCCCAGCATTTT
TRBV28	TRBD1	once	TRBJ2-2	CASSFGGQGRTGELFF	TGTGCCAGCAGTTTTGGGGGACAGGGGCGCACCGGGGAGCTGTTTTTT
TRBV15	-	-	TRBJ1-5	CATSRGLAGGFYQPQHF	TGTGCCACCAGCAGAGGGTTGGCAGGTGGTTTCTATCAGCCCCAGCATTTT
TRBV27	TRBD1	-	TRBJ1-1	CASSALDRGNTEAFF	TGTGCCAGCAGTGCGCTCGACAGGGGAAACACTGAAGCTTTCTTT